Reported below is one T cell receptor beta chain. The antigen remains unidentified. The source of the sample is a study of shared clonotypes between healthy human individuals. Study-wide results and caveats: In contrast to clonotypes shared by all four donors, non-shared clonotypes had lower generation probabilities.

The study ran the assay at deep level. Several immunoSEQ 96-well plates shared each subset's DNA, each plate a replicate. This table comes from immunoSEQ multiplex PCR, and its TCRdb copy is limited to in-frame clones, with some not included. Among 1.4 million to 1.5 million clones listed, over 95% were seen once. Recent vaccinations or acute infections were absent in the healthy HIV-negative adult donors. V was clipped by 0 bases and J by 5 bases, with 14 bases between them. This CDR3 comprises 16 residues. Germline V gene lookup returns CDR1 MGHRA and CDR2 YSYEKL. The sample was naive CD4+ T cells sorted from blood. Subset: CD45RA+ positively selected. The chain has TRBV4-1 and TRBJ1-5; D is ambiguous. The TCR sequence derives from a young man in good health. The CDR3 is CASSQETGFVHQPQHF. As DNA, the CDR3 is TGCGCCAGCAGCCAAGAAACGGGATTCGTGCATCAGCCCCAGCATTTT.